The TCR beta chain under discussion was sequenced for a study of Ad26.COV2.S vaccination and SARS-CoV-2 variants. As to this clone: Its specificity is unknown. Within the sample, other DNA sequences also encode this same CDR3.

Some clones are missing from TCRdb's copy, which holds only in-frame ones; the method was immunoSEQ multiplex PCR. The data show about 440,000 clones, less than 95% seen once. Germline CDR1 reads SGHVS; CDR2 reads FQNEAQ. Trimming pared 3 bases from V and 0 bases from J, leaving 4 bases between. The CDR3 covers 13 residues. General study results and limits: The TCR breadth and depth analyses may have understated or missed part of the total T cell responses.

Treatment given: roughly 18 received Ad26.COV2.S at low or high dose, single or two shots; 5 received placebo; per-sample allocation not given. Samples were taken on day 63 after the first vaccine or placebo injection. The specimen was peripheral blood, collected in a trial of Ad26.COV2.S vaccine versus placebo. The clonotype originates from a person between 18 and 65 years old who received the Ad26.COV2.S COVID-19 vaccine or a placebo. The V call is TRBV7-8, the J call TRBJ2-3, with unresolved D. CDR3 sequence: CASSLGSTDTQYF. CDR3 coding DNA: TGTGCCAGCAGCTTGGGCAGCACAGATACGCAGTATTTT.